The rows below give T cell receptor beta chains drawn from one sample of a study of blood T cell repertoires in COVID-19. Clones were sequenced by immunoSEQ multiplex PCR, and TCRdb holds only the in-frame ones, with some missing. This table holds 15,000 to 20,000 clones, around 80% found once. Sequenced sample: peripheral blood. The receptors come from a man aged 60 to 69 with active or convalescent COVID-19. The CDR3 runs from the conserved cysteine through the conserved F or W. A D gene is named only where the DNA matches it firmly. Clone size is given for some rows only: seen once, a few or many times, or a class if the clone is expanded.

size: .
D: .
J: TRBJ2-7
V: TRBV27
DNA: TGTGCCAGCAGTTTATCGCAGGGATACGAGCAGTACTTC
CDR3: CASSLSQGYEQYF

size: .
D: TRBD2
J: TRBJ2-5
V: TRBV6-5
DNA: TGTGCCAGCAGTTACGGGACTAGTGGGGTAGAGACCCAGTACTTC
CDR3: CASSYGTSGVETQYF

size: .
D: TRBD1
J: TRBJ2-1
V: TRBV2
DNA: TGTGCCAGCCGGACCAGGGGGAACTACAATGAGCAGTTCTTC
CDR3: CASRTRGNYNEQFF

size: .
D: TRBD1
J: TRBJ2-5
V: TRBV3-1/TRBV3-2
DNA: TGTGCCAGCAGCCAACCGGGACAGGTCTTTAATCCTAATCAAGAGACCCAGTACTTC
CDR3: CASSQPGQVFNPNQETQYF

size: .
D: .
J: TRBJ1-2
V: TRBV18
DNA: TGTGCCAGCTCACCCTCGCGAGGAAGGGACTTGGGAGGCTACACCTTC
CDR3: CASSPSRGRDLGGYTF

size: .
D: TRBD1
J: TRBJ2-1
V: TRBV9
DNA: TGTGCCAGCAGCGCGGGACAGATAAACAATGAGCAGTTCTTC
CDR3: CASSAGQINNEQFF

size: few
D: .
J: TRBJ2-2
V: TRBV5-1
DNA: TGCGCCAGCAGCCTACTCCCTGGCGGGGAGCTGTTTTTT
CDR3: CASSLLPGGELFF

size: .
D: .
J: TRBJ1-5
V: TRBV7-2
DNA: TGTGCCAGCAGCTTGGGGGGAGATCCTCGCAATCAGCCCCAGCATTTT
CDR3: CASSLGGDPRNQPQHF

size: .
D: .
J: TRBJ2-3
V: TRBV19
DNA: TGTGCCAGTAGGTCAGGAGGAGATACGCAGTATTTT
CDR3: CASRSGGDTQYF

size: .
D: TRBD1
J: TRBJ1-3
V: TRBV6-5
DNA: TGTGCCAGCAGGACAGGGGGAAACACCATATATTTT
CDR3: CASRTGGNTIYF

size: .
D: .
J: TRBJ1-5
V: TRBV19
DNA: TGTGCCAGTAGTATATTGCGGGGTTATAGCAATCAGCCCCAGCATTTT
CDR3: CASSILRGYSNQPQHF

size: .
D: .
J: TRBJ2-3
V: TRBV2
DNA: TGTGCCAGCAGGACAGAGGTTCTAAAAGATACGCAGTATTTT
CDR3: CASRTEVLKDTQYF

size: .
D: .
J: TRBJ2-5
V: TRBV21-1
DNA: TGTGCCAGCACTCTGATTAGCGGGGGGGCCGATCCAGAGACCCAGTACTTC
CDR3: CASTLISGGADPETQYF

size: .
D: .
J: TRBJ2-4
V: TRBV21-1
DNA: TGTGCCAGCAGCAAACACTCAAGCGGAGACCAAGTAGCCAAAAACATTCAGTACTTC
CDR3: CASSKHSSGDQVAKNIQYF

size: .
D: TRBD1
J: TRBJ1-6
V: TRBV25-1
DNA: TGTGCCAGCAGTGAAAGCTACGGACAGGGCAATTCACCCCTCCACTTT
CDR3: CASSESYGQGNSPLHF

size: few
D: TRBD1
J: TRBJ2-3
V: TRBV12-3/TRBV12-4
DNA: TGTGCCAGCAGTGAAGGGGGCACGAATACGCAGTATTTT
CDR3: CASSEGGTNTQYF

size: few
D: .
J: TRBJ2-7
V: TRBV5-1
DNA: TGCGCCAGCAACTTGGGACCGACTTCCTACGAGCAGTACTTC
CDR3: CASNLGPTSYEQYF

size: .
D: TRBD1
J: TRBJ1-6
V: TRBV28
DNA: TGTGCCAGCAGTCTACCGGGACAGGGAGATTCACCCCTCCACTTT
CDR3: CASSLPGQGDSPLHF

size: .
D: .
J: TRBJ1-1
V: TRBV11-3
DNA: TGTGCCAGCAGCTACAGCGGGAACACTGAAGCTTTCTTT
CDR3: CASSYSGNTEAFF

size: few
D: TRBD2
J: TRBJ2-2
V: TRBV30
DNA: TGTGCCTGGGTCGGACTAGCGGTGAAAAACACCGGGGAGCTGTTTTTT
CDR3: CAWVGLAVKNTGELFF

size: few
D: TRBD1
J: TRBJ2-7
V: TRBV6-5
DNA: TGTGCCAGCAGTTCCCGGGACAGGGACTACGAGCAGTACTTC
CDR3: CASSSRDRDYEQYF

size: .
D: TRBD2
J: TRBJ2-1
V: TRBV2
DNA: TGTGCCAGCTCCCGGAGCGGGAGGAATGGGGAGCAGTTCTTC
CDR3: CASSRSGRNGEQFF

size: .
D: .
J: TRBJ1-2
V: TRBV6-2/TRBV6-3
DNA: TGTGCCAGCAGTTCGGGTAACTATGGCTACACCTTC
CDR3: CASSSGNYGYTF

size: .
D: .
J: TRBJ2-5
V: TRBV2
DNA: TGTGCCAGCAGTGAATATGGAGGGAGAAGCCGGGAGACCCAGTACTTC
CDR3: CASSEYGGRSRETQYF

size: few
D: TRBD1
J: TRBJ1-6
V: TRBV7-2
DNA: TGTGCCAGCAGCTTAGTGGGAGGCCAGAGGGGGCCCCCCCTCCACTTT
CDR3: CASSLVGGQRGPPLHF

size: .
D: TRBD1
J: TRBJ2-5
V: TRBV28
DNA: TGTGCCAGCAGACAGACAGGGGGTAGGGAAGAGACCCAGTACTTC
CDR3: CASRQTGGREETQYF

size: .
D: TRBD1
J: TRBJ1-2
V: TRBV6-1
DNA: TGTGCCAGCAGTGAAGACGGGGGGAGGACAGGGAGGGGGTACACCTTC
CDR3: CASSEDGGRTGRGYTF